This T cell receptor beta chain is drawn from a study of blood T cells in healthy people across ages. It was roughly 10 milliliters of peripheral blood that were drawn from each donor. This clonotype has just a few counts. Per the germline V gene, CDR1 is SEHNR and CDR2 is FQNEAQ (reference sequence). The CDR3 is made up of 15 amino acids. With 2 bases clipped from V and 3 bases from J, the junction kept 7 bases outside the gene matches. The second PCR ran about 6 to 12 cycles with a sample-barcoded 5' primer and J-beta primers. TCRdb fed the 5' RACE reads into MiXCR, producing one record per CDR3 protein. The sample has 750,000 or so distinct CDR3 sequences, just under 25% seen once. These same records also appear under a second study, on T cells of mothers and their children.

The chain uses TRBV7-9 and TRBJ2-7; 7 nucleotides agree with TRBD2. The receptor was isolated from a boy aged 5-17 years in good health. Sequencing was done on a sample of blood. The chain's CDR3 is CASSLWGGALYEQYF. In DNA form, the CDR3 reads TGTGCCAGCAGCTTATGGGGGGGTGCCCTCTACGAGCAGTACTTC.